This TCR beta chain was sequenced for a study of T cell responses to AZD1222 COVID-19 vaccine. Turning to this clone: Antigen unknown.

In germline, CDR1 is SGHKS, CDR2 YYEKEE (reference sequence). Deletions cut 0 bases from V and 0 bases from J, with 9 bases between. The CDR3 is made up of 15 amino acids. Study-wide results and caveats: Spike-specific TCR depth and breadth grew after two AZD1222 doses.

Assay used: immunoSEQ multiplex PCR; TCRdb lists only in-frame clones, some missing. The sample carries some 94,000 clones, roughly nine tenths recorded once. The chain uses TRBV5-5 and TRBJ1-1; D is perhaps TRBD1 (5 bases). This sequence originates from an adult who received the AZD1222 COVID-19 vaccine. Sequencing was performed on peripheral blood, taken 28 days after the second AZD1222 dose. CDR3 protein: CASSLVPGMNTEAFF. The CDR3 bases are TGTGCCAGCAGCTTGGTTCCAGGGATGAACACTGAAGCTTTCTTT.